The sequence of this T cell receptor (beta chain) was determined in a study of blood T cell repertoires in COVID-19. As for the study in general: In each case, the material was cDNA or gDNA derived from T cells, B-cell-depleted T cells, or PBMCs.

In the authors' methods: Reference gene primer amplification gave estimated nucleated cell counts. The data were produced by immunoSEQ multiplex PCR, yet TCRdb's version contains in-frame clones alone and is incomplete. That table gives V, J and clone size, and the DNA gave D and trimming. The sample shows approximately 360,000 clones, more than 75% of them seen only once. Adults between roughly 18 and 90 years of age took part from about 24 US areas. Cohort placement rested on clinical history that participants reported themselves. The CDR3 is 14 residues long. Germline-derived CDR1 and CDR2 are MNHEY and SVGAGI. V shed 5 bases, J shed 6 bases, and the junction held 7 bases outside the gene matches.

Sequencing used PBMCs or T cells enriched from blood (not recorded which). The receptor comes from a man aged 40-49 years in a cohort exposed to, infected with or recovered from COVID-19 (not recorded which). V gene TRBV6-5 combines with J gene TRBJ1-1, with 9 nucleotides matching TRBD1. This chain's CDR3 is CASSPGTGRAEAFF. The CDR3 coding sequence is TGTGCCAGCAGTCCCGGGACAGGGAGGGCTGAAGCTTTCTTT.